Sequencing of this T cell receptor beta chain was carried out in a study of CD8 T cells in Susac syndrome. RNA was extracted with the RNeasy kit, and a quantity of roughly 0.5 to 1 ug was reverse transcribed using random hexamers. TCR beta CDR3 was amplified by immunoSEQ multiplex PCR. This amplification extended across 54 Vbeta and 13 Jbeta segments. TCRdb called the immunoSEQ multiplex PCR reads again in MiXCR, with one record for every CDR3 protein. The table records 90,000 to 150,000 distinct CDR3 sequences, 85% to 95% of them present only once. TCR beta was sequenced from blood CD8+ and CD4+ T cells. Negative isolation yielded the CD8+ and CD4+ T cells, while FACS enriched the TEMRA cells. The CDR3 has 13 amino acids. From germline, CDR1 is MNHEY and CDR2 SMNVEV (reference sequence). With 3 bases clipped from V and 4 bases from J, the junction kept 1 base outside the gene matches. A remark on this clonotype: Its specificity is not known.

Study-level results: It was acknowledged in the study that the number of individuals who were included in its TCR sequencing and HLA analysis was relatively small.

The V and J genes are TRBV27 and TRBJ1-2, with 8 bases lining up with TRBD1. This sequence was found in a human donor with multiple sclerosis. Sequenced input: CD4+ T cells from PBMCs. CDR3 sequence: CASSFGQGYGYTF. Written as DNA, the CDR3 is TGTGCCAGCAGTTTTGGACAGGGCTATGGCTACACCTTC.